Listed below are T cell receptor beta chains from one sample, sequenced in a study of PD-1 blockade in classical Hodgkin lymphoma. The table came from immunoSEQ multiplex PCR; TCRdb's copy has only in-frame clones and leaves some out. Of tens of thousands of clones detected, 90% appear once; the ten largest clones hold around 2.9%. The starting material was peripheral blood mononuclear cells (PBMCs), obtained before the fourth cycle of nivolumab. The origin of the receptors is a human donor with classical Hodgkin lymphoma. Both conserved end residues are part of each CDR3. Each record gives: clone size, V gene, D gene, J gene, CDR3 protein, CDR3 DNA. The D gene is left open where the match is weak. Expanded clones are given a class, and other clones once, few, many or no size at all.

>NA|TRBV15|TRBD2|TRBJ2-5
CATDLDPGLAFETQYF
TGTGCCACGGACCTCGACCCGGGACTAGCGTTCGAGACCCAGTACTTC
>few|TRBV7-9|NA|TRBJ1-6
CASSFSSGTSKFSPLHF
TGTGCCAGCAGCTTTAGTTCCGGGACCTCAAAATTCAGTCCCCTCCACTTT
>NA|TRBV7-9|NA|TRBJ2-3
CASSRQQTSTDTQYF
TGTGCCAGCAGCCGACAGCAAACTAGCACAGATACGCAGTATTTT
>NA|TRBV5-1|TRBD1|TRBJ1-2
CASSLAPGQLYGYTF
TGCGCCAGCAGCTTGGCCCCGGGACAGCTCTATGGCTACACCTTC
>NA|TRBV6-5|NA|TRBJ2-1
CASSYSSGYNEQFF
TGTGCCAGCAGTTACTCGTCCGGTTACAATGAGCAGTTCTTC
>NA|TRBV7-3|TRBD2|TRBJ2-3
CASSSSGGTDTQYF
TGTGCCAGCAGCAGTAGCGGGGGGACAGATACGCAGTATTTT
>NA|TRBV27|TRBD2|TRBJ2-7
CASKGDYSYEQYF
TGTGCCAGCAAAGGGGACTACTCCTACGAGCAGTACTTC
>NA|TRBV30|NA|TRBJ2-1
CAWNRGEYNEQFF
TGTGCCTGGAATCGGGGCGAGTACAATGAGCAGTTCTTC
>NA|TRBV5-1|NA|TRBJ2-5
CASSPRRADNPETQYF
TGCGCCAGCAGCCCCCGTAGGGCGGACAACCCAGAGACCCAGTACTTC
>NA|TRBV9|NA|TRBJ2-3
CASSVAGGMTDTQYF
TGTGCCAGCAGCGTAGCCGGAGGGATGACAGATACGCAGTATTTT
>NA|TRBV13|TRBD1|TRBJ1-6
CASSFGTGEVSPLHF
TGTGCCAGCAGCTTTGGGACAGGGGAAGTTTCACCCCTCCACTTT
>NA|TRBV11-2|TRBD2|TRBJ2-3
CASSLDGLAGGRSVDTQYF
TGTGCCAGCAGCTTAGATGGACTAGCGGGGGGACGATCTGTAGATACGCAGTATTTT
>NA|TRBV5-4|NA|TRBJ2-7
CASSSADSSYEQYF
TGTGCCAGCAGCTCCGCGGACAGCTCCTACGAGCAGTACTTC
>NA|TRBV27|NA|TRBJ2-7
CASSSGLPYEQYF
TGTGCCAGCAGTTCGGGACTCCCCTACGAGCAGTACTTC
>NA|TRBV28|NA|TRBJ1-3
CASAPPGNTIYF
TGTGCCAGCGCCCCTCCTGGAAACACCATATATTTT
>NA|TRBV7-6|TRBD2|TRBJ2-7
CASSIPRGGAEQYF
TGTGCCAGCAGCATCCCTCGCGGGGGGGCCGAGCAGTACTTC
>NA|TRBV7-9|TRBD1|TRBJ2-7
CASSPGTGVPLGEQYF
TGTGCCAGCAGCCCCGGGACAGGGGTTCCGTTGGGCGAGCAGTACTTC
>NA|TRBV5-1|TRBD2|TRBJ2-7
CASSPAAGGAIEQYF
TGCGCCAGCAGCCCTGCTGCGGGGGGCGCGATCGAGCAGTACTTC
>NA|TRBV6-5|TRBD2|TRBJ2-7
CASSYVGTNYEQYF
TGTGCCAGCAGTTACGTTGGGACTAACTACGAGCAGTACTTC
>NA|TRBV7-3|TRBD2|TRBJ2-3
CASSSGGASTDTQYF
TGTGCCAGCAGCTCCGGGGGGGCTAGCACAGATACGCAGTATTTT
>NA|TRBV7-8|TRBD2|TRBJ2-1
CASSSLTSGGAWSYNEQFF
TGTGCCAGCAGCTCCCTGACTAGCGGGGGGGCTTGGTCCTACAATGAGCAGTTCTTC
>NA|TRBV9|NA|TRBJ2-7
CASSVGGAGFSYEQYF
TGTGCCAGCAGCGTAGGAGGGGCAGGTTTTTCCTACGAGCAGTACTTC
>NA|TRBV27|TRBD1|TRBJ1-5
CASRQGGSNQPQHF
TGTGCCAGCAGACAGGGGGGAAGCAATCAGCCCCAGCATTTT
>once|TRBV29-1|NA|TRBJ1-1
CSGIQNTEAFF
TGCAGCGGGATTCAGAACACTGAAGCTTTCTTT
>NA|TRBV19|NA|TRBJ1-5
CASSISGGNQPQHF
TGTGCCAGTAGTATCTCAGGGGGCAATCAGCCCCAGCATTTT
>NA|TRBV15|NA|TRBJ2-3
CATSRGGGVLSGGTDTQYF
TGTGCCACCAGCAGAGGGGGTGGGGTCCTAAGTGGGGGCACAGATACGCAGTATTTT
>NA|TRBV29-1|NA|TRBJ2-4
CSVGGSGDIQYF
TGCAGCGTGGGAGGTTCAGGGGACATTCAGTACTTC
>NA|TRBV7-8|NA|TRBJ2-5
CASSPMTVEETQYF
TGTGCCAGCAGCCCCATGACAGTGGAAGAGACCCAGTACTTC
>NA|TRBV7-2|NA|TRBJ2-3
CASSGRDIKEGPDTQYF
TGTGCCAGCAGCGGCCGGGACATCAAGGAGGGCCCAGATACGCAGTATTTT
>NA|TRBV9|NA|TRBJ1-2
CASSLQEPPVPYDDPYGYTF
TGTGCCAGCAGCTTACAGGAACCCCCCGTCCCTTATGATGACCCTTATGGCTACACCTTC
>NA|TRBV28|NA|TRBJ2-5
CASSRYRRDNQETQYF
TGTGCCAGCAGTCGATACCGCCGGGACAACCAAGAGACCCAGTACTTC
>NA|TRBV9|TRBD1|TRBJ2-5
CASSVEGQVRETQYF
TGTGCCAGCAGCGTAGAGGGACAGGTGAGGGAGACCCAGTACTTC
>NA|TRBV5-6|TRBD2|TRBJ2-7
CASSSPGAGGYEQYF
TGTGCCAGCAGCTCTCCAGGAGCGGGGGGGTACGAGCAGTACTTC
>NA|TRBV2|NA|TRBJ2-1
CASSVYGEQFF
TGTGCCAGCAGTGTTTATGGTGAGCAGTTCTTC
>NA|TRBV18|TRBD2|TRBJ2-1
CASSLTSGGPYNEQFF
TGTGCCAGCTCCCTGACTAGCGGGGGGCCATACAATGAGCAGTTCTTC
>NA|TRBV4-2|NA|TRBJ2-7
CASSRDKEKSYEQYF
TGTGCCAGCAGCAGGGACAAGGAGAAATCCTACGAGCAGTACTTC
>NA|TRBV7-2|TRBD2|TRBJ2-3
CASSQIAGGADTQYF
TGTGCCAGCAGCCAAATAGCGGGGGGGGCAGATACGCAGTATTTT
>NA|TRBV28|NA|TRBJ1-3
CVVDGRGGNTIYF
TGTGTGGTGGATGGGAGGGGCGGAAACACCATATATTTT
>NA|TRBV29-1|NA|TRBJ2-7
CSVVVWEVGSEQYF
TGCAGCGTTGTAGTTTGGGAGGTGGGTTCCGAGCAGTACTTC
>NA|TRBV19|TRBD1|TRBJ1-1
CASSMGTGYMNTEAFF
TGTGCCAGTAGTATGGGGACAGGGTACATGAACACTGAAGCTTTCTTT
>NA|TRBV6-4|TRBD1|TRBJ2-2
CASGTGPTGELFF
TGTGCCAGTGGGACAGGGCCCACCGGGGAGCTGTTTTTT
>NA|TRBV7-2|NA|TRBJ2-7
CASSGPQELYEQYF
TGTGCCAGCAGCGGTCCTCAAGAGCTCTACGAGCAGTACTTC
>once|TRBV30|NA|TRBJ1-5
CAWSVHSWYPQDQPQHF
TGTGCCTGGAGTGTACACTCGTGGTACCCACAGGATCAGCCCCAGCATTTT
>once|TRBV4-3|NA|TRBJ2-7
CASSPASRGIVPYEQYF
TGCGCCAGCAGCCCGGCCTCTAGGGGGATCGTCCCCTATGAGCAGTACTTC
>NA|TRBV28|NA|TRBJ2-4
CASSLTRANIQYF
TGTGCCAGCAGTTTGACTAGAGCCAACATTCAGTACTTC
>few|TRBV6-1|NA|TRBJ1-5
CASSDSNQPQHF
TGTGCCAGCAGTGATAGCAATCAGCCCCAGCATTTT
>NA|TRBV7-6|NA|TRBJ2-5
CASSLAFKGRQETQYF
TGTGCCAGCAGCTTAGCGTTCAAGGGGAGGCAAGAGACCCAGTACTTC
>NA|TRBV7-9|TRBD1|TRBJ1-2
CASSLGSGGADTF
TGTGCCAGCAGCTTAGGGTCAGGGGGCGCGGACACCTTC
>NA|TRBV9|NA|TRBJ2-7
CASSVGSNYEQYF
TGTGCCAGCAGCGTAGGCAGCAACTACGAGCAGTACTTC